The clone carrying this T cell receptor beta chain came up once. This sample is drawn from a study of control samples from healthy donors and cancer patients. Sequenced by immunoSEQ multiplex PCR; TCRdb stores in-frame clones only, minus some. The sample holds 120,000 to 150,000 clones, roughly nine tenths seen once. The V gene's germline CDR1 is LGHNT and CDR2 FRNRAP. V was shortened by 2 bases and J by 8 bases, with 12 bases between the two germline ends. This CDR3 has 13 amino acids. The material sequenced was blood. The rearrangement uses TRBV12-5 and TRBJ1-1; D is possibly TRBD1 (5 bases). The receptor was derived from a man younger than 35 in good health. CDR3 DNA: TGTGCTAGTGGTTTGTTTGACTGGGGGGAAGCTTTCTTT. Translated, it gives CASGLFDWGEAFF.